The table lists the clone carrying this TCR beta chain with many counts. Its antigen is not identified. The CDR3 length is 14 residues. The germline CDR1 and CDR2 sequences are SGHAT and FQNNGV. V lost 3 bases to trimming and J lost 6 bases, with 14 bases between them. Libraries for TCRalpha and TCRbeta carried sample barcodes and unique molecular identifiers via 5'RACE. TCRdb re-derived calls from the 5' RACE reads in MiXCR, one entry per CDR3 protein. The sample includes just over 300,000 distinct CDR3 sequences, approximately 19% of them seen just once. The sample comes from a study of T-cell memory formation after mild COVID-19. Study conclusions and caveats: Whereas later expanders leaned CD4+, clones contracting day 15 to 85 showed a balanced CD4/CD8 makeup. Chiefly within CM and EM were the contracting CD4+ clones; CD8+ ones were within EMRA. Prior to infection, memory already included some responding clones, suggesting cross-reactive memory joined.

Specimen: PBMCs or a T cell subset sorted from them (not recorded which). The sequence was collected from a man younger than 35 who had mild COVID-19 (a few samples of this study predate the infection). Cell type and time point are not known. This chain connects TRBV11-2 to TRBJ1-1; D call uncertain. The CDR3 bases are TGTGCCAGCAGCTTCGGGGTAGGTCTGGCTGAAGCTTTCTTT. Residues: CASSFGVGLAEAFF.